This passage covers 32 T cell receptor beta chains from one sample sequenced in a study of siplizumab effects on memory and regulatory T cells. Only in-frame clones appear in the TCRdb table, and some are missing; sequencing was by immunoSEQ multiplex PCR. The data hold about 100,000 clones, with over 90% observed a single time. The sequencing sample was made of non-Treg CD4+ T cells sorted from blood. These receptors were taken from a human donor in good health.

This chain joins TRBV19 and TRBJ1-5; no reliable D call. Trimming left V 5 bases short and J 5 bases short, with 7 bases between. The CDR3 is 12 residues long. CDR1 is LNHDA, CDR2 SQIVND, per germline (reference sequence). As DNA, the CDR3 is TGTGCCAGTAGTCTTGCAGATCAGCCCCAGCATTTT. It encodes CASSLADQPQHF.

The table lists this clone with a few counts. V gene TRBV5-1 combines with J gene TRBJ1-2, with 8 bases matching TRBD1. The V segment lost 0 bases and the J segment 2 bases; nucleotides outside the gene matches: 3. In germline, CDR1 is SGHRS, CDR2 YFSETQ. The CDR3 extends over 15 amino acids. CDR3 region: CASSLGQGANYGYTF. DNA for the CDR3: TGCGCCAGCAGCTTGGGGCAGGGGGCCAACTATGGCTACACCTTC.

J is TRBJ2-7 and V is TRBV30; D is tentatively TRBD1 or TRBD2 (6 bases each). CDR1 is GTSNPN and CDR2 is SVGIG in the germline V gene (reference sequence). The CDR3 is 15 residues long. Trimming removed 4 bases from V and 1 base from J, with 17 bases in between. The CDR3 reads CAWTNWRGKSYEQYF. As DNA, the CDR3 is TGTGCCTGGACCAATTGGAGGGGGAAATCCTACGAGCAGTACTTC.

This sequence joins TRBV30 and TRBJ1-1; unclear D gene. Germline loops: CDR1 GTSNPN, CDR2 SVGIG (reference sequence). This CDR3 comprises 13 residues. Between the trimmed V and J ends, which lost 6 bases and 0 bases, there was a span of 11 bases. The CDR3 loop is CACGSLMNTEAFF. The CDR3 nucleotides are TGTGCCTGCGGGAGTCTCATGAACACTGAAGCTTTCTTT.

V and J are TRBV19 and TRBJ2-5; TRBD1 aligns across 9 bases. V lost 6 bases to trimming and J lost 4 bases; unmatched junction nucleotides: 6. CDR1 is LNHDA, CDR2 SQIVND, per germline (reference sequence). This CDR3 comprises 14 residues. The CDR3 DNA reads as TGTGCCAGTAGCCGGACAGGGGTAGGAGAGACCCAGTACTTC. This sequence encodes CASSRTGVGETQYF.

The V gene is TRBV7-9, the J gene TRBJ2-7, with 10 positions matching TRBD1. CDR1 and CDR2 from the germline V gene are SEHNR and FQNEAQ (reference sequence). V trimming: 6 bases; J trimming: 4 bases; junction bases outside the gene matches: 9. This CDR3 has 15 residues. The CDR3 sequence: CASSIPGQGIYEQYF. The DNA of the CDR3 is TGTGCCAGCAGTATCCCGGGACAGGGGATTTACGAGCAGTACTTC.

CDR3 DNA: TGCAGCGTAACAGGGGCGGGTTCGCCCACCGCCCAATATTTT. Encoded protein: CSVTGAGSPTAQYF. V is TRBV29-1 and J is TRBJ2-3; 7 bases line up with TRBD1. The CDR3 length is 14 residues. V was clipped by 6 bases and J by 15 bases; unmatched bases: 21. Germline CDR1 is SQVTM and CDR2 is ANQGSEA.

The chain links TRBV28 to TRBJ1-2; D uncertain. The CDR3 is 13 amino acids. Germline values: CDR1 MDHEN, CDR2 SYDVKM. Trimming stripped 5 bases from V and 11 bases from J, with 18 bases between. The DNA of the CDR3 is TGTGCCAGCAGTCATCCTTCGCGGGGTGGTTACACCTTC. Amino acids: CASSHPSRGGYTF.

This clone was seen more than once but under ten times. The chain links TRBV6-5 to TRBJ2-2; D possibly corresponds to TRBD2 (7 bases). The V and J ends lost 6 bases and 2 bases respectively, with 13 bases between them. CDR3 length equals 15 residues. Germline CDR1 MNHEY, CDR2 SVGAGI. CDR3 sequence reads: CASRRGGVNTGELFF. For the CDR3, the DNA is TGTGCCAGCAGAAGGGGGGGCGTTAACACCGGGGAGCTGTTTTTT.

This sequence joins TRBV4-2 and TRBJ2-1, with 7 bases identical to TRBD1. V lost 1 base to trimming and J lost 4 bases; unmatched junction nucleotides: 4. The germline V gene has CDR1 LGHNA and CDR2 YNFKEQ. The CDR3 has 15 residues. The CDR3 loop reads CASSQGDRDYNEQFF. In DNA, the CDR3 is TGTGCCAGCAGCCAAGGGGACAGAGATTACAATGAGCAGTTCTTC.

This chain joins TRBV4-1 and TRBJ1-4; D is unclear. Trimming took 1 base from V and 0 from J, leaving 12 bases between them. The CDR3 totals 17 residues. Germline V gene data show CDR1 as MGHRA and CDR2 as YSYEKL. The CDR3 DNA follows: TGCGCCAGCAGCCAAGTAGACGGAACTTCAACTAATGAAAAACTGTTTTTT. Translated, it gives CASSQVDGTSTNEKLFF.

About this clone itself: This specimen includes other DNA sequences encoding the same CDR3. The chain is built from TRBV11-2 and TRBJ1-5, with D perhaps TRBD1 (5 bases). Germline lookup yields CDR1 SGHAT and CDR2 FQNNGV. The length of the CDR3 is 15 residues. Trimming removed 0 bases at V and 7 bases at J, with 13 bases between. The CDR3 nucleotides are TGTGCCAGCAGCTTAGACGGGCGGGGGAACCAGCCCCAGCATTTT. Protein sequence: CASSLDGRGNQPQHF.

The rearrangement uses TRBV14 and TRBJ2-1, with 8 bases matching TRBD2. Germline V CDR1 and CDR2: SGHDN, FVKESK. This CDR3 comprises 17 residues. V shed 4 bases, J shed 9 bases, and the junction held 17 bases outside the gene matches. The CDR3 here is CASSRQAGLGRVAEQFF. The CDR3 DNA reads TGTGCCAGCAGCCGCCAGGCGGGACTAGGTCGGGTAGCTGAGCAGTTCTTC.

The CDR3 loop reads CASSLFNLGSYEQYF. The CDR3 region has the DNA TGTGCCAGCAGTTTGTTTAACCTGGGCTCCTACGAGCAGTACTTC. This chain links TRBV28 with TRBJ2-7; D gene unclear. The CDR3 has 15 amino acids. V was shortened by 3 bases and J by 0 bases, with 12 bases between the two germline ends. Germline values: CDR1 MDHEN, CDR2 SYDVKM.

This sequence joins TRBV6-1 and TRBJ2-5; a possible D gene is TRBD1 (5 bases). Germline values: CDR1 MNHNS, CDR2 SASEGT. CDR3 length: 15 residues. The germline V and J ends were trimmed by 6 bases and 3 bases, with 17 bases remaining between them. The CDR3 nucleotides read TGTGCCAGCAGCGTTTCTCTAAGACAGAAAGAGACCCAGTACTTC. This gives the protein CASSVSLRQKETQYF.

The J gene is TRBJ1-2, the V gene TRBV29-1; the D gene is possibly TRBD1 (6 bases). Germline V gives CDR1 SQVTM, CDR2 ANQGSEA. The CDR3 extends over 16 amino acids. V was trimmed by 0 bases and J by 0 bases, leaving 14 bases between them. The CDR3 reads CSVEDLRSGANYGYTF. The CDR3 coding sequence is TGCAGCGTTGAAGATCTTAGGTCAGGGGCTAACTATGGCTACACCTTC.

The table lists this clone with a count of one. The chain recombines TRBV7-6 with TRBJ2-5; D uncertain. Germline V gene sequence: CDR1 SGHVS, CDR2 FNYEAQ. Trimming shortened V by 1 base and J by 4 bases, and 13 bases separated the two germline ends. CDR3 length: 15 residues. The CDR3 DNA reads TGTGCCAGCAGCTTAGGCGGCGGCCTGGGAGAGACCCAGTACTTC. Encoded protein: CASSLGGGLGETQYF. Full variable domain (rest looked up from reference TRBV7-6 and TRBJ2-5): GAGVSQSPRYKVTKRGQDVALRCDPISGHVSLYWYRQALGQGPEFLTYFNYEAQQDKSGLPNDRFSAERPEGSISTLTIQRTEQRDSAMYRCASSLGGGLGETQYFGPGTRLLVL.

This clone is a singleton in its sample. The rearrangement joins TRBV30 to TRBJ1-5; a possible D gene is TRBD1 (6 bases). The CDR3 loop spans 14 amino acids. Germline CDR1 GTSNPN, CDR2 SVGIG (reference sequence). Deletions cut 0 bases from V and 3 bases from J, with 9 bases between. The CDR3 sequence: CAWSVGQFNQPQHF. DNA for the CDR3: TGTGCCTGGAGTGTTGGACAGTTCAATCAGCCCCAGCATTTT.

CDR3 nucleotides: TGTGCCAGCAGCCCTCGACAGGAAACCTACGAGCAGTACTTC. This translates into CASSPRQETYEQYF. The chain uses TRBV11-3 and TRBJ2-7; D might be TRBD1 (6 bases). Trimming cost V 5 bases and J 2 bases, with 13 bases left between them. Germline CDR1 SGHNT, CDR2 YENEEA. The CDR3 loop spans 14 amino acids.

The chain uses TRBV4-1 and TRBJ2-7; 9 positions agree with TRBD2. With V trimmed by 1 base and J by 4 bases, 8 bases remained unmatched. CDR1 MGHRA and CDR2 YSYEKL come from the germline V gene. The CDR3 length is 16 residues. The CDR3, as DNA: TGCGCCAGCAGCCAAGGTAATCCTAGCGGGAAATACGAGCAGTACTTC. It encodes CASSQGNPSGKYEQYF.

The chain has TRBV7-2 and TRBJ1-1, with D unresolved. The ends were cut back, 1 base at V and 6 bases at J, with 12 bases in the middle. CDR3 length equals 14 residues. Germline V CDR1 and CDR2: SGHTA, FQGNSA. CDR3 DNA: TGTGCCAGCAGCTTAGTTCTCAGGTACTCTGAAGCTTTCTTT. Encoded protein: CASSLVLRYSEAFF. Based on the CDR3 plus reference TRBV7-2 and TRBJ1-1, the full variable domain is GAGVSQSPSNKVTEKGKDVELRCDPISGHTALYWYRQSLGQGLEFLIYFQGNSAPDKSGLPSDRFSAERTGGSVSTLTIQRTQQEDSAVYLCASSLVLRYSEAFFGQGTRLTVV.

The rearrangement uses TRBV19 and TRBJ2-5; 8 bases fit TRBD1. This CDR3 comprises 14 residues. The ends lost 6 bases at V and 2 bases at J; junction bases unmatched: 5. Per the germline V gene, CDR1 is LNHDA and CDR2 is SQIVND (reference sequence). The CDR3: CASSGGQAQETQYF. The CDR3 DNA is TGTGCCAGTAGCGGGGGACAGGCACAAGAGACCCAGTACTTC.

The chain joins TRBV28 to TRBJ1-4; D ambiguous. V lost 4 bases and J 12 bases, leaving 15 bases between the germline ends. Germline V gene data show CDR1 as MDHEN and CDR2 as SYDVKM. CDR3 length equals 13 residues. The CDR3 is CASSSYGIRELFF. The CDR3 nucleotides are TGTGCCAGCAGTTCTTACGGGATAAGGGAACTGTTTTTT.

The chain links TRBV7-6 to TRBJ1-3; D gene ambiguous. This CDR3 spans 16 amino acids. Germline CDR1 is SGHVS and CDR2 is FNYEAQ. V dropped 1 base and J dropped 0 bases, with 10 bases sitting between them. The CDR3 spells CASSLGATSSGNTIYF. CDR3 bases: TGTGCCAGCAGCTTAGGTGCAACGAGCTCTGGAAACACCATATATTTT.

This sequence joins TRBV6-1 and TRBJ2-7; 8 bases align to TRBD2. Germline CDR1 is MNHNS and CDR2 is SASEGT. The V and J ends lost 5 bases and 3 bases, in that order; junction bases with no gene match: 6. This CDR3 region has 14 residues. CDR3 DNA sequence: TGTGCCAGCAGTATGTTAGCGGGATTCTACGAGCAGTACTTC. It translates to CASSMLAGFYEQYF.

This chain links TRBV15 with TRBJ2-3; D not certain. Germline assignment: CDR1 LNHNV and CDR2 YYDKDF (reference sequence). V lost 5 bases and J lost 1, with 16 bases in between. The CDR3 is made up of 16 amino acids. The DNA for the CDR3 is TGTGCCACCAGCTCACGGCCCTTCGCGGGCACAGATACGCAGTATTTT. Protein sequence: CATSSRPFAGTDTQYF.

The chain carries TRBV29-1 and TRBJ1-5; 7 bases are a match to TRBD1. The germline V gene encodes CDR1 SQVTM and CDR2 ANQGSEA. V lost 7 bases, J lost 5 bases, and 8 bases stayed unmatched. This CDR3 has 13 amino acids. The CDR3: CSAGTGEDQPQHF. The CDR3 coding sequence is TGCAGCGCAGGAACAGGGGAAGATCAGCCCCAGCATTTT.

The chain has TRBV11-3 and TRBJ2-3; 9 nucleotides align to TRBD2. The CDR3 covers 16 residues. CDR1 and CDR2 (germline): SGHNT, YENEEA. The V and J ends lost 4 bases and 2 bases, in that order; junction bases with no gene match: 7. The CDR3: CASSYSLAGVTDTQYF. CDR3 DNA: TGTGCCAGCAGCTACAGTTTAGCGGGGGTCACAGATACGCAGTATTTT. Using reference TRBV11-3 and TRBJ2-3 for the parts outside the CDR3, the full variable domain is EAGVVQSPRYKIIEKKQPVAFWCNPISGHNTLYWYLQNLGQGPELLIRYENEEAVDDSQLPKDRFSAERLKGVDSTLKIQPAELGDSAVYLCASSYSLAGVTDTQYFGPGTRLTVL.

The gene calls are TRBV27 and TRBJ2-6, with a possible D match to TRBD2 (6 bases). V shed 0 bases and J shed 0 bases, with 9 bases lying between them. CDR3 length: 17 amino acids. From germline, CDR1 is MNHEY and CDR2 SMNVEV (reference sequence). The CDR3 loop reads CASSLSGGGSGANVLTF. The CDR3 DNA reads TGTGCCAGCAGTTTATCGGGAGGCGGCTCTGGGGCCAACGTCCTGACTTTC.

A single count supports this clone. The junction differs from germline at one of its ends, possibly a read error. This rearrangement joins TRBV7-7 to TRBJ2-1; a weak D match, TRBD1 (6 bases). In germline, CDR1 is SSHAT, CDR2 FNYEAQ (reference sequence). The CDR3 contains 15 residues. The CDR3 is CASSPMDSPYNEQFF. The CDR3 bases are TGTGCTAGCAGCCCGATGGACAGTCCATACAATGAGCAGTTCTTC. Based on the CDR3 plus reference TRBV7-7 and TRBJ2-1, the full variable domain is GAGVSQSPRYKVTKRGQDVTLRCDPISSHATLYWYQQALGQGPEFLTYFNYEAQPDKSGLPSDRFSAERPEGSISTLTIQRTEQRDSAMYRCASSPMDSPYNEQFFGPGTRLTVL.

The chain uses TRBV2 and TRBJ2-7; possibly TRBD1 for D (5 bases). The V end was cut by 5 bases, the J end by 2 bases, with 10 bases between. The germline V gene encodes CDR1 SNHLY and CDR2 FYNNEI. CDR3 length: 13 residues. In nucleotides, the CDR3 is TGTGCCAGCAGTCTTGACAGAGCCTACGAGCAGTACTTC. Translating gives CASSLDRAYEQYF.

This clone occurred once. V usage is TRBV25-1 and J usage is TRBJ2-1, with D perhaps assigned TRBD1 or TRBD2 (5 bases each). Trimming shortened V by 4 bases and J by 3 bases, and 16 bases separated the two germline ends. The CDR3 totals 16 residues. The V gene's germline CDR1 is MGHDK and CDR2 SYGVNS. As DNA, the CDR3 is TGTGCCAGCAGTGCGAGCTGGGGCGGGCACTACAATGAGCAGTTCTTC. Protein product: CASSASWGGHYNEQFF.